The present TCR beta chain was sequenced within a study of cytomegalovirus exposure and HLA in healthy donors. Comment on this clone: Its antigen is still unknown.

Those who donated were healthy bone marrow donors. Notes on the study in general: Researchers reported in a later analysis that a missense DCLRE1C variant was tied to TCR beta V- and J-gene trimming. Across HLA loci, a later analysis found differing TCR association rates, with DRB1 most and HLA-C fewest.

PCR primers comprised 60 Vbeta and 13 Jbeta primers. Sequencing used immunoSEQ multiplex PCR; TCRdb keeps in-frame clones, though not all of them. The sample includes roughly 100,000 clones, about two thirds of them seen just once. This receptor was obtained from a woman in her fifties or sixties in good health and CMV-seropositive. The specimen was PBMCs.

The DNA of the CDR3 is TGTGCCAGCACATGGCCAGGGAACGAAAAACTGTTTTTT. Translated: CASTWPGNEKLFF. V is TRBV28 and J is TRBJ1-4; maybe TRBD1 (5 bases). Trimming shortened V by 7 bases and J by 8 bases, and 14 bases separated the two germline ends. The CDR3 runs 13 residues. In germline, CDR1 is MDHEN, CDR2 SYDVKM.